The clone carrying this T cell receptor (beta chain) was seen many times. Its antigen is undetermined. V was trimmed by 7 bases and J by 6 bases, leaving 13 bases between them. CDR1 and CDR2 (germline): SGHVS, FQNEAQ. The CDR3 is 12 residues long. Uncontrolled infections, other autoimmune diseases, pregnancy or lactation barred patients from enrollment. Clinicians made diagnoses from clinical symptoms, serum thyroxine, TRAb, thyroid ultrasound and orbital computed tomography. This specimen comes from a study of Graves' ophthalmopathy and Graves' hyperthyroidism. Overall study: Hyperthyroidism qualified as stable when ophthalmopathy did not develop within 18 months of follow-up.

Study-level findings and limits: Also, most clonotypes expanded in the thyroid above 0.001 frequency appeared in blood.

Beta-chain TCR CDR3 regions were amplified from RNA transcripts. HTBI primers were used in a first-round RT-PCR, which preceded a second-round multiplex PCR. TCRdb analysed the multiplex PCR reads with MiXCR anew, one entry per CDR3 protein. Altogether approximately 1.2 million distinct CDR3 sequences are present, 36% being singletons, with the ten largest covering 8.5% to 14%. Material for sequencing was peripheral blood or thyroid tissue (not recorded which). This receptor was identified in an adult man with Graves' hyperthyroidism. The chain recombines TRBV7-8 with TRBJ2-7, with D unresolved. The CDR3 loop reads CASTGSATEQYF. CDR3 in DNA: TGTGCCAGCACCGGATCCGCGACCGAGCAGTACTTC.